Listed here are 7 T cell receptor beta chains from one sample, sequenced in a study of T cells after yellow fever vaccination. Each CDR3 protein is one row after TCRdb ran MiXCR on the 5' RACE reads. In the table there are some 220,000 distinct CDR3 sequences, approximately 3.2% of which are singletons. The sequencing here drew on CD4+ T cells sorted from PBMCs, taken 10 days after the yellow fever booster vaccination. These receptors came from a young man who received the YFV17D yellow fever vaccine.

This clonotype has just a few counts. V gene TRBV7-9 combines with J gene TRBJ2-1; D perhaps matches TRBD2 (5 bases). CDR1 and CDR2 (germline): SEHNR, FQNEAQ (reference sequence). There are 13 residues in the CDR3. The V and J ends lost 0 bases and 10 bases respectively, with 10 bases between them. CDR3 region: CASSLAEAAEQFF. CDR3 DNA sequence: TGTGCCAGCAGCTTAGCAGAAGCGGCCGAGCAGTTCTTC.

This clonotype was detected ten times or more. The chain joins TRBV4-1 to TRBJ2-2; D might be TRBD1 (6 bases). In germline, CDR1 is MGHRA, CDR2 YSYEKL. The CDR3 covers 15 residues. Trimming stripped 3 bases from V and 1 base from J, with 9 bases between. The CDR3 loop is CASSQGAKNTGELFF. The CDR3 DNA is TGCGCCAGCAGCCAGGGGGCTAAGAACACCGGGGAGCTGTTTTTT.

This clonotype was seen ten or more times. The chain is built from TRBV29-1 and TRBJ2-4; D possibly corresponds to TRBD1 (6 bases). Trimming removed 5 bases from V and 0 bases from J, with 11 bases in between. Germline V gene sequence: CDR1 SQVTM, CDR2 ANQGSEA. This CDR3 spans 14 amino acids. The CDR3: CSVSEGVAKNIQYF. The DNA for the CDR3 is TGCAGCGTTTCAGAGGGGGTAGCCAAAAACATTCAGTACTTC.

This clonotype was found many times. This sequence joins TRBV15 and TRBJ2-5; D possibly matches TRBD1 or TRBD2 (5 bases each). Between the trimmed V and J ends, which lost 1 base and 5 bases, there was a span of 14 bases. The germline CDR1 and CDR2 sequences are LNHNV and YYDKDF (reference sequence). This CDR3 comprises 15 residues. The CDR3 reads CATSRVGTGLETQYF. As DNA, the CDR3 is TGTGCCACCAGCAGAGTTGGGACGGGGCTGGAGACCCAGTACTTC.

This clonotype has just a few counts. The chain employs TRBV28 and TRBJ1-3; D is possibly TRBD1 (5 bases). The germline V and J ends were trimmed by 5 bases and 0 bases, with 14 bases remaining between them. The CDR3 is made up of 16 amino acids. The germline gives CDR1 MDHEN, CDR2 SYDVKM. The CDR3 bases are TGTGCCAGCAGTCCCCGGGACGGTAGCTCTGGAAACACCATATATTTT. Its translation is CASSPRDGSSGNTIYF.

This clonotype was recorded at least ten times. This sequence joins TRBV7-2 and TRBJ1-2, with TRBD1 as a possible D gene (6 bases). There are 14 residues in the CDR3. V lost 0 bases and J lost 7, with 12 bases in between. Germline CDR1 is SGHTA and CDR2 is FQGNSA. The CDR3 DNA sequence: TGTGCCAGCAGCTTAGCTGAGGGCAGGGGTGGCTACACCTTC. Translated: CASSLAEGRGGYTF.

This clonotype was picked up many times. V usage is TRBV9 and J usage is TRBJ2-7; D gene uncertain. Germline V gives CDR1 SGDLS, CDR2 YYNGEE. The CDR3 has 12 amino acids. Trimming shortened V by 3 bases and J by 4 bases, and 8 bases separated the two germline ends. The CDR3 DNA reads as TGTGCCAGCAGCGGCCTCCTTTACGAGCAGTACTTC. This encodes CASSGLLYEQYF.